This T cell receptor (beta chain) was retrieved from a study of cytomegalovirus exposure and HLA in healthy donors (dated by TCRdb to 2016 to 2017). About the full investigation: The roughly 700 repertoires of the first cohort and the roughly 110 validation repertoires were produced on the same platform, according to a later analysis. To predict cytomegalovirus infection status, the study combined high-throughput TCR immunosequencing, statistical association of individual TCRs with disease status, and machine learning. In addition to the first cohort of roughly 670 subjects, a separate validation cohort of approximately 130 different subjects was used. The study aimed to test whether cataloging public T cell receptors could reveal signatures of past pathogen exposure. Findings and caveats that apply to the study as a whole: The validation cohort had no HLA typing available for a later analysis, so co-occurrence within that cohort was assessed over all 120 or so repertoires. A few of the identified cytomegalovirus-associated TCR beta chains were confirmed in vitro to be specific for cytomegalovirus antigens. In the study, some 180 TCR beta chains were listed as associated with cytomegalovirus. Most TCR sequences were seen in very few donors, while some public TCRs were found in many individuals. Of the cluster scores, roughly 95% were above 0 in a later analysis, which found that TCRs clustered in the first cohort also tended to co-occur in the 95 to 150 validation repertoires. It was suggested by the authors that the approach could potentially be generalized to other disease states and immunological phenotypes. The classifier was reported to diagnose cytomegalovirus status with high specificity and sensitivity in both the original and validation cohorts.

The library was prepared using the immunoSEQ multiplex PCR assay. In the paper's pipeline: A statistical classification framework was built to diagnose cytomegalovirus status from the catalog of TCR beta chain sequences. TCRdb obtained this table from immuneACCESS and retained in-frame rearrangements with V and J assigned. These tables miss some clones; where compared with another copy, unresolved V genes account for less than half of the shortfall, and the remainder is unexplained. V, J and clone size derive from that table, while D and trimming were established from the DNA sequence. The sample table lists around 150,000 clones, about 95% of them with a count of one. The top ten clonotypes cover roughly 1% of the sample. To note about this clone: The antigen this receptor binds is unknown. No much larger clonotype is one base removed from it; base qualities were not supplied.

The donors belonged to the validation cohort of around 110 subjects, which was separate from the approximately 660-subject first cohort. Trimming leaves V shorter by 0 bases and J shorter by 4 bases, with the junction holding 4 bases beyond the gene matches. The germline V gene encodes CDR1 SGDLS and CDR2 YYNGEE. The CDR3 goes from the cysteine to the phenylalanine over 15 residues. Solely the CDR3 DNA is kept, with 45 bases framed from the first base. This receptor chain uses TRBV9 and TRBJ2-5; 9 middle bases align to TRBD2. This clonotype originated in a young woman in good health and CMV-seronegative. The source material was PBMCs. CDR3 loop: CASSVGLLAGETQYF. The DNA sequence is TGTGCCAGCAGCGTAGGGTTACTAGCGGGAGAGACCCAGTACTTC.